One and the same sample provided the 26 T cell receptor beta chains below, sequenced in a study of T cell clonality in common variable immunodeficiency. Measured with immunoSEQ multiplex PCR; TCRdb has only the in-frame clones, and not every one. This sample comprises tens of thousands of clones, none seen once only. Input material: peripheral blood mononuclear cells. The receptor set was obtained from a person aged 18 to 75 in good health.

This clone has at least ten counts. The observed sequence ends 3 residues before the CDR3 terminus, with the missing tail filled in from the germline J gene. The gene calls are TRBV15 and TRBJ2-3; TRBD2 matches at 11 bases. The CDR3 sequence is 16 residues long. V trimming: 1 base; J trimming: 2 bases; junction bases outside the gene matches: 2. CDR1 is LNHNV, CDR2 YYDKDF, per germline (reference sequence). Partial CDR3 DNA: TGTGCCACCAGCAGAGGACTAGCGGGGAACACAGATACG. Amino acids: CATSRGLAGNTDT. The full CDR3 is CATSRGLAGNTDTQYF.

This clone was seen a handful of times. The read finishes 3 residues shy of the CDR3 end, and the germline J gene is used to complete it. The chain combines TRBV2 with TRBJ2-7, with 9 bases fitting TRBD1. Germline CDR1 is SNHLY and CDR2 is FYNNEI. The CDR3 has 12 amino acids. V shed 11 bases and J 3 bases; nucleotides not matched to a gene: 5. CDR3 protein: CAGSGQGYEQYF. The DNA read from the CDR3 is TGTGCCGGATCGGGACAGGGCTACGAG. Looking up the rest from reference TRBV2 and TRBJ2-7 gives the full variable domain: EPEVTQTPSHQVTQMGQEVILRCVPISNHLYFYWYRQILGQKVEFLVSFYNNEISEKSEIFDDQFSVERPDGSNFTLKIRSTKLEDSAMYFCAGSGQGYEQYFGPGTRLTVT.

This clone was picked up many times. Read data end 3 residues before the CDR3 end; the end is taken from the germline J gene. The rearrangement links TRBV7-2 to TRBJ1-1; D is possibly TRBD1 (5 bases). The CDR3 is 12 residues long. CDR1 is SGHTA, CDR2 FQGNSA, per germline. The sequenced CDR3 bases are TGTGCCAGCAGCTTAATGCAGGGAGAA. Translating gives CASSLMQGE. The full CDR3 reads CASSLMQGEAFF.

This clone was detected ten times or more. The missing CDR3 end, 3 residues past where the read stops, is filled in from the germline J gene. The rearrangement uses TRBV6-1 and TRBJ2-1; TRBD2 aligns across 8 bases. Germline V gene data show CDR1 as MNHNS and CDR2 as SASEGT. J was trimmed by 4 bases and V by 4 bases; bases with no gene match: 6. The CDR3 consists of 15 residues. The CDR3 here is CASSVVAGHYNEQFF. The CDR3 DNA, read in part, is TGTGCCAGCAGTGTGGTAGCGGGACATTACAATGAG.

At least ten counts were recorded for this clone. The read ends 3 residues shy of where the CDR3 ends; the end is completed using the germline J gene. The J gene is TRBJ1-2, the V gene TRBV15, with D unresolved. Trimming shortened V by 6 bases and J by 3 bases, and 11 bases separated the two germline ends. This CDR3 has 13 amino acids. CDR1 is LNHNV and CDR2 is YYDKDF in the germline V gene (reference sequence). CDR3 DNA (partial): TGTGCCACCAGTGAAGGGCTCCACTATGGC. It specifies CATSEGLHYG. The CDR3 in its entirety is CATSEGLHYGYTF.

This clone was seen many times. The read gets to within 3 residues of the CDR3 end, and the germline J gene fills in the rest. The V call is TRBV20-1, the J call TRBJ1-6; D is perhaps TRBD1 (6 bases). The V end was cut by 5 bases, the J end by 0 bases, with 11 bases between. The CDR3 spans 15 residues. Per the germline V gene, CDR1 is DFQATT and CDR2 is SNEGSKA (reference sequence). The CDR3 spells CSAWDTSSYNSPLHF. The covered CDR3 bases are TGCAGTGCTTGGGACACAAGCTCCTATAATTCACCC.

This clone appeared many times. The DNA ends 3 residues before the CDR3 does, and the rest of the CDR3 is filled in from the germline J gene. The chain uses TRBV28 and TRBJ2-4, with 7 bases aligning to TRBD1. Looked up from germline, CDR1 is MDHEN and CDR2 is SYDVKM. The CDR3 sequence is 13 residues long. The ends lost 3 bases at V and 6 bases at J; junction bases unmatched: 2. CDR3 bases read: TGTGCCAGCAGTTTTCGACAGGGAAACATT. This encodes CASSFRQGNI. The entire CDR3 protein reads CASSFRQGNIQYF.

Many counts were recorded for this clone. CDR3 DNA (partial): TGCGCCAGCAGCTTGGATGGACAGGGGAACACTGAA. Translated, it gives CASSLDGQGNTE. The CDR3 in full is CASSLDGQGNTEAFF. This rearrangement joins TRBV5-1 to TRBJ1-1, with 8 nucleotides matching TRBD1. The read falls 3 residues short of the CDR3 end, and the missing part is taken from the germline J gene. The V gene's germline CDR1 is SGHRS and CDR2 YFSETQ. This CDR3 contains 15 residues. The J segment lost 1 base and the V segment lost 0 bases, leaving 2 bases of the junction unmatched.

This clone was observed many times. The read falls 3 residues short of the CDR3 end, and the missing part is taken from the germline J gene. The chain carries TRBV18 and TRBJ2-7; 8 bases agree with TRBD2. The CDR3 runs 14 residues. Germline V gene data show CDR1 as KGHSH and CDR2 as LQKENI. V trimming: 6 bases; J trimming: 5 bases; junction bases outside the gene matches: 9. The CDR3: CASSPGGGQDEQYF. CDR3 DNA, as far as it was read: TGTGCCAGCTCCCCGGGGGGGGGCCAAGACGAG.

This clone was seen repeatedly, ten times or more. The CDR3 end lies 3 residues beyond the end of the read and is filled in from the germline J gene. J is TRBJ2-2 and V is TRBV12-3 or TRBV12-4, with 8 bases matching TRBD1. The CDR3 has 15 amino acids. Losses at the gene ends were 6 bases for V and 1 base for J; bases not matched to a gene: 4. The part of the CDR3 DNA that was read is TGTGCCAGCAGACCCGGGACAGGGAACACCGGGGAG. Its protein product is CASRPGTGNTGE. The full CDR3 protein is CASRPGTGNTGELFF.

This clone has ten or more counts. The read gets to within 3 residues of the CDR3 end, and the germline J gene fills in the rest. The rearrangement joins TRBV7-2 to TRBJ1-6; D is unclear. The CDR3 runs to 12 residues. Germline V gene data show CDR1 as SGHTA and CDR2 as FQGNSA. The CDR3 sequence is CASSVTRAPLHF. The covered CDR3 bases are TGTGCCAGCAGCGTCACTAGGGCCCCC. The entire variable domain, with the rest obtained from reference TRBV7-2 and TRBJ1-6, is as follows: GAGVSQSPSNKVTEKGKDVELRCDPISGHTALYWYRQSLGQGLEFLIYFQGNSAPDKSGLPSDRFSAERTGGSVSTLTIQRTQQEDSAVYLCASSVTRAPLHFGNGTRLTVT.

This clone has at least ten counts. Coverage ceases 3 residues before the CDR3 finishes, and the germline J gene fills in the end. The chain couples TRBV18 to TRBJ1-6; 8 bases agree with TRBD1. The V segment lost 2 bases and the J segment 10 bases; nucleotides outside the gene matches: 10. The CDR3 totals 16 residues. Germline loops: CDR1 KGHSH, CDR2 LQKENI. The CDR3 bases that were read are TGTGCCAGCTCACCAGATGGTGCAGGGGGCGGCTCACCC. Translated, it gives CASSPDGAGGGSP. The full CDR3 protein reads CASSPDGAGGGSPLHF.

This clone was counted at least ten times. The read gets to within 3 residues of the CDR3 end, and the germline J gene fills in the rest. This chain links TRBV19 with TRBJ1-1, with 8 bases identical to TRBD1. The V gene's germline CDR1 is LNHDA and CDR2 SQIVND (reference sequence). The V and J ends lost 6 bases and 3 bases, in that order; junction bases with no gene match: 9. There are 15 residues in the CDR3. This CDR3 is CASRTGAFGDTEAFF. The sequenced CDR3 bases are TGTGCCAGTAGGACAGGGGCTTTCGGGGACACTGAA.

This clone was seen at least ten times. The CDR3 end falls 3 residues outside the read, so it is completed with the germline J gene. This chain links TRBV6-1 with TRBJ1-6, with D hard to call. The length of the CDR3 is 15 residues. V lost 0 bases to trimming and J lost 7 bases, with 10 bases between them. Germline CDR1 and CDR2: MNHNS and SASEGT. CDR3: CASSEASQQNSPLHF. CDR3 DNA (partial): TGTGCCAGCAGTGAAGCGTCACAGCAAAATTCACCC.

This clone showed up just a few times. The CDR3 goes on 3 residues after the read ends, and that part is filled in from the germline J gene. This chain joins TRBV5-5 and TRBJ2-7, with D possibly TRBD1 on 5 matching bases. V dropped 4 bases and J dropped 2 bases, with 10 bases sitting between them. Germline CDR1 reads SGHKS; CDR2 reads YYEKEE (reference sequence). The CDR3 runs 13 residues. The DNA read from the CDR3 is TGTGCCAGCAGCGCAGGGTTTACCTACGAG. Amino acids: CASSAGFTYE. The full CDR3 reads CASSAGFTYEQYF.

There are many counts of this clone. Read sequence stops 3 residues before the CDR3 end, and the germline J gene provides the missing end. The V gene is TRBV19, the J gene TRBJ1-4, with D perhaps matching TRBD1 (5 bases). Germline loops: CDR1 LNHDA, CDR2 SQIVND (reference sequence). The V and J ends lost 10 bases and 5 bases respectively, with 14 bases between them. The CDR3 covers 13 residues. The CDR3 sequence is CATQTAPNEKLFF. The DNA read from the CDR3 is TGTGCCACCCAGACAGCCCCGAATGAAAAA. Based on the CDR3 plus reference TRBV19 and TRBJ1-4, the full variable domain is DGGITQSPKYLFRKEGQNVTLSCEQNLNHDAMYWYRQDPGQGLRLIYYSQIVNDFQKGDIAEGYSVSREKKESFPLTVTSAQKNPTAFYLCATQTAPNEKLFFGSGTQLSVL.

This clone came up many times. The read gets to within 3 residues of the CDR3 end, and the germline J gene fills in the rest. The V call is TRBV5-1, the J call TRBJ1-1; 8 nucleotides align to TRBD1. This CDR3 region has 14 residues. Looked up from germline, CDR1 is SGHRS and CDR2 is YFSETQ. The J segment lost 5 bases and the V segment lost 4 bases, leaving 7 bases of the junction unmatched. CDR3 loop: CASSMGQAVTEAFF. The DNA read from the CDR3 is TGCGCCAGCAGCATGGGACAGGCGGTTACTGAA.

This clone occurred many times. The read gets to within 3 residues of the CDR3 end, and the germline J gene fills in the rest. The genes are TRBV7-2 and TRBJ2-3, with TRBD2 matching 7 bases. The trim removed 4 bases at V and 5 bases at J, leaving 3 bases unmatched. In germline, CDR1 is SGHTA, CDR2 FQGNSA. This CDR3 comprises 13 residues. CDR3 DNA (partial): TGTGCCAGCAGCTCTGCGGGGGAAGATACG. Its translation: CASSSAGEDT. The whole CDR3 reads CASSSAGEDTQYF.

This clone was seen at least ten times. The read finishes 3 residues shy of the CDR3 end, and the germline J gene is used to complete it. This sequence joins TRBV30 and TRBJ1-1, with 8 bases fitting TRBD1. V shed 1 base, J shed 7 bases, and the junction held 8 bases outside the gene matches. Germline V lookup: CDR1 GTSNPN, CDR2 SVGIG (reference sequence). CDR3 length: 14 residues. The sequenced CDR3 bases are TGTGCCTGGAGTGACAAAGCGACAGGGGTTGAA. Translated, it gives CAWSDKATGVE. The entire CDR3 reads CAWSDKATGVEAFF.

This clone was seen many times. The CDR3 goes on 3 residues after the read ends, and that part is filled in from the germline J gene. The chain recombines TRBV19 with TRBJ1-5; TRBD1 matches 7 bases. The germline V gene encodes CDR1 LNHDA and CDR2 SQIVND (reference sequence). This CDR3 region has 16 residues. J lost 2 bases, V lost 7 bases, and 11 bases had no gene match. CDR3 bases read: TGTGCCAGTAACCCAAATACCGGGACAGGCAATCAGCCC. Amino acids: CASNPNTGTGNQP. The CDR3 in its entirety is CASNPNTGTGNQPQHF.

This clone was counted at least ten times. The read comes to an end 3 residues before the CDR3 does, leaving the germline J gene to fill in the end. The V call is TRBV20-1, the J call TRBJ1-4; TRBD1 is a possible D gene (5 bases). The CDR3 is made up of 19 amino acids. V lost 0 bases and J 0 bases, leaving 20 bases between the germline ends. The germline V gene has CDR1 DFQATT and CDR2 SNEGSKA (reference sequence). The CDR3 protein is CSARERPGRGSATNEKLFF. The CDR3 bases that were read are TGCAGTGCTAGAGAACGCCCCGGGAGGGGCAGTGCAACTAATGAAAAA.

This clone appeared many times. The read ends 3 residues early relative to the CDR3; the germline J gene fills the gap. The chain couples TRBV18 to TRBJ2-7; weak D call: TRBD1 (5 bases). CDR3 size: 13 residues. Germline V lookup: CDR1 KGHSH, CDR2 LQKENI. Trimming removed 5 bases from V and 1 base from J, with 9 bases in between. This chain's CDR3 is CASSTGQSYEQYF. CDR3 bases read: TGTGCCAGCTCAACAGGACAATCCTACGAG. The full variable domain, rest sourced from reference TRBV18 and TRBJ2-7, is NAGVMQNPRHLVRRRGQEARLRCSPMKGHSHVYWYRQLPEEGLKFMVYLQKENIIDESGMPKERFSAEFPKEGPSILRIQQVVRGDSAAYFCASSTGQSYEQYFGPGTRLTVT.

CDR3 DNA (partial): TGTGCCAGCAGTGAATTAGTCGCAGGGCAGCCC. Protein: CASSELVAGQP. The entire CDR3 protein is CASSELVAGQPQHF. The J gene is TRBJ1-5, the V gene TRBV25-1, with a weak D call TRBD1 (5 bases). The CDR3 end falls 3 residues outside the read, so it is completed with the germline J gene. Trimming removed 1 base from V and 7 bases from J, with 11 bases in between. Germline V gene sequence: CDR1 MGHDK, CDR2 SYGVNS. There are 14 residues in the CDR3.

The sample holds many counts of this clone. The read halts 3 residues ahead of the CDR3 end, with the missing end drawn from the germline J gene. The chain couples TRBV6-4 to TRBJ2-5, with 12 nucleotides matching TRBD2. Trimming removed 0 bases from V and 7 bases from J; junction bases left unmatched: 15. The CDR3 consists of 19 residues. Germline CDR1 and CDR2: MRHNA and SNTAGT. The CDR3 DNA, read in part, is TGTGCCAGCAGTGACTCAGAGGAGAGACTAGCGGGAGAAGAGGGGACC. Protein sequence: CASSDSEERLAGEEGT. The full CDR3 protein is CASSDSEERLAGEEGTQYF.

This clone was seen repeatedly, ten times or more. The read is 3 residues too short to cover the CDR3 end, so that end is filled in from the germline J gene. This chain joins TRBV7-9 and TRBJ2-5; TRBD1 matches at 9 bases. The length of the CDR3 is 14 residues. After removal of 4 bases from V and 6 bases from J, the junction contained 6 bases not matched to a gene. Germline-derived CDR1 and CDR2 are SEHNR and FQNEAQ (reference sequence). CDR3 sequence reads: CASSSPGQGQTQYF. Partial CDR3 DNA: TGTGCCAGCAGCTCGCCCGGACAGGGGCAGACC.

This clone was detected ten times or more. The read finishes 3 residues shy of the CDR3 end, and the germline J gene is used to complete it. The J gene is TRBJ1-1, the V gene TRBV7-2; D is perhaps TRBD1 (6 bases). The CDR3 is 15 amino acids. The V gene lost 2 bases and the J gene lost 0 bases, with 10 bases spanning the gap. Germline assignment: CDR1 SGHTA and CDR2 FQGNSA. Incomplete CDR3 DNA: TGTGCCAGCAGCTTACGGCCAGGGGTGAACACTGAA. It codes for CASSLRPGVNTE. The entire CDR3 sequence reads CASSLRPGVNTEAFF. Complete variable domain (other parts from reference TRBV7-2 and TRBJ1-1): GAGVSQSPSNKVTEKGKDVELRCDPISGHTALYWYRQSLGQGLEFLIYFQGNSAPDKSGLPSDRFSAERTGGSVSTLTIQRTQQEDSAVYLCASSLRPGVNTEAFFGQGTRLTVV.